Listed here are 9 T cell receptor beta chains from one sample, sequenced in a study of spatial heterogeneity in lung cancer. Time point described: sample taken at primary tumor resection. MiXCR, run by TCRdb on the 5' RACE reads, gives a single entry per CDR3 protein. The sample gives over 10,000 distinct CDR3 sequences, 4.5% to 6.5% of which show up once; around 35% is in the top ten. Their recognized antigens are unknown. Whole-study findings and limits: One measure, the expanded intratumoral alpha and beta TCR count, tracked tumor mutation counts.

The material was lung tumor tissue, obtained at surgery. The source is a male donor with early-stage non-small cell lung cancer.

In its sample, this clonotype was seen a few times. The chain carries TRBV29-1 and TRBJ2-7; D tentatively fits TRBD1 or TRBD2 (6 bases each). The CDR3 contains 12 residues. Germline CDR1 is SQVTM and CDR2 is ANQGSEA. V lost 5 bases to trimming and J lost 5 bases, with 13 bases between them. The CDR3 coding sequence is TGCAGCGTTAAATCGGGGGCGGACGAGCAGTACGTC. Encoded protein: CSVKSGADEQYV.

Ten or more counts support this clonotype. The chain has TRBV18 and TRBJ1-1; maybe TRBD1 (6 bases). The CDR3 is 14 residues long. From germline, CDR1 is KGHSH and CDR2 LQKENI. The V gene lost 5 bases and the J gene lost 1 base, with 11 bases spanning the gap. The DNA of the CDR3 is TGTGCCAGCTCATTTCTGGACAGGAACACTGAAGCTTTCTTT. This translates into CASSFLDRNTEAFF.

This clonotype was counted between two and nine times. The V call is TRBV2, the J call TRBJ1-1, with a possible D match to TRBD1 (6 bases). Trimming removed 4 bases from V and 0 bases from J, with 18 bases in between. CDR1 SNHLY and CDR2 FYNNEI come from the germline V gene. This CDR3 is built from 17 residues. CDR3 DNA sequence: TGTGCCAGCAGTGTAGTGGGGGCGAGGGTTATGAACACTGAAGCTTTCTTT. It codes for CASSVVGARVMNTEAFF.

This clonotype was picked up many times. V is TRBV5-1 and J is TRBJ2-3, with 9 bases identical to TRBD2. With 5 bases clipped from V and 7 bases from J, the junction kept 14 bases outside the gene matches. The CDR3 has 16 amino acids. Per germline, CDR1 SGHRS and CDR2 YFSETQ. The CDR3 coding sequence is TGCGCCAGCAGATTTGGACTGGCGGGAGGGCTGAATACGCAGTATTTT. This gives the protein CASRFGLAGGLNTQYF. Looking up the rest from reference TRBV5-1 and TRBJ2-3 gives the full variable domain: KAGVTQTPRYLIKTRGQQVTLSCSPISGHRSVSWYQQTPGQGLQFLFEYFSETQRNKGNFPGRFSGRQFSNSRSEMNVSTLELGDSALYLCASRFGLAGGLNTQYFGPGTRLTVL.

The J gene is TRBJ2-7, the V gene TRBV6-5; 7 nucleotides align to TRBD1. Germline assignment: CDR1 MNHEY and CDR2 SVGAGI. The CDR3 covers 13 residues. With 6 bases clipped from V and 3 bases from J, the junction kept 5 bases outside the gene matches. The CDR3 sequence: CASRGTDYYEQYF. The DNA of the CDR3 is TGTGCCAGCAGGGGGACAGACTACTACGAGCAGTACTTC.

J is TRBJ1-2 and V is TRBV6-5, with a tentative D call TRBD1 (6 bases). CDR3 length: 15 residues. Trimming removed 4 bases from V and 3 bases from J, with 15 bases in between. Per germline, CDR1 MNHEY and CDR2 SVGAGI. The CDR3 reads CASSSQGRGHYGYTF. The CDR3 region has the DNA TGTGCCAGCAGTTCCCAGGGACGGGGGCACTATGGCTACACCTTC.

Ten or more counts support this clonotype. The chain combines TRBV6-1 with TRBJ2-1; D is ambiguous. Trimming cost V 8 bases and J 5 bases, with 13 bases left between them. Germline V gene data show CDR1 as MNHNS and CDR2 as SASEGT. The CDR3 consists of 13 residues. The CDR3 bases are TGTGCCAGCGAAAAAGGAAGAAACAATGAGCAGTTCTTC. This codes for CASEKGRNNEQFF.

The rearrangement uses TRBV7-2 and TRBJ1-5; D is uncertain. The germline V and J ends were trimmed by 1 base and 0 bases, with 7 bases remaining between them. Germline V lookup: CDR1 SGHTA, CDR2 FQGNSA. This CDR3 region has 15 residues. In DNA form, the CDR3 reads TGTGCCAGCAGCTTAGTGCCAAATAGCAATCAGCCCCAGCATTTT. As protein: CASSLVPNSNQPQHF.

In its sample, this clonotype was seen many times. The rearrangement links TRBV7-2 to TRBJ2-3; 13 positions match TRBD2. The V and J ends lost 5 bases and 2 bases, in that order; junction bases with no gene match: 4. Germline V gives CDR1 SGHTA, CDR2 FQGNSA. The CDR3 consists of 16 residues. In nucleotides, the CDR3 is TGTGCCAGCAGCCCGGGACTAGCGGGGCACACAGATACGCAGTATTTT. Amino acids: CASSPGLAGHTDTQYF.